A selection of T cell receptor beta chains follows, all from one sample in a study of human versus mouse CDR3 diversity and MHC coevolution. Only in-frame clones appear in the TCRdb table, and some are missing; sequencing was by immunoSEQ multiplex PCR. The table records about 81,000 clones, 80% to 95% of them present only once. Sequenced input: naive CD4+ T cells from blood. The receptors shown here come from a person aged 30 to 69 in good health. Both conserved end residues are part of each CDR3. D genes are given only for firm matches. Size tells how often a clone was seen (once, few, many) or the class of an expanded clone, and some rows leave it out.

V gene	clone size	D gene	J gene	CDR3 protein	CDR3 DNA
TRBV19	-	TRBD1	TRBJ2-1	CASKDRVNNEQFF	TGTGCCAGTAAGGACAGGGTGAACAATGAGCAGTTCTTC
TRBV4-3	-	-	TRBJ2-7	CASSRGSSYEQYF	TGCGCCAGCAGCCGTGGCAGCTCCTACGAGCAGTACTTC
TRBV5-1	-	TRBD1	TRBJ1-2	CASSLGTGLNYGYTF	TGCGCCAGCAGCTTGGGGACAGGGCTAAACTATGGCTACACCTTC
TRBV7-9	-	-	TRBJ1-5	CASSSNSQPQHF	TGTGCCAGCAGCTCCAATAGCCAGCCCCAGCATTTT
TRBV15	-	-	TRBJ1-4	CATSVLGAGGEKLFF	TGTGCCACCAGCGTCTTGGGAGCCGGAGGTGAAAAACTGTTTTTT
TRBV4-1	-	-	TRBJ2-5	CASRGRVQETQYF	TGCGCCAGCAGGGGCAGGGTCCAAGAGACCCAGTACTTC
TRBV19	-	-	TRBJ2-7	CASSILGQGEQYF	TGTGCCAGTAGTATATTGGGACAAGGAGAGCAGTACTTC
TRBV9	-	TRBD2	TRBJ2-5	CASSEGGTSGETQYF	TGTGCCAGCAGCGAAGGGGGGACTAGCGGAGAGACCCAGTACTTC
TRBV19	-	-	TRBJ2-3	CASSTALAQRRTDTQYF	TGTGCCAGTAGTACGGCTCTAGCGCAGCGACGCACAGATACGCAGTATTTT
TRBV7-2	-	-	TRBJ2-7	CASSLTGSGEQYF	TGTGCCAGCAGCTTAACAGGGAGTGGGGAGCAGTACTTC
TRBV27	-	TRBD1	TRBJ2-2	CASRPGQATGELFF	TGTGCCAGCAGGCCGGGACAGGCAACCGGGGAGCTGTTTTTT
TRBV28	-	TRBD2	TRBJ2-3	CASSSAGAGTDTQYF	TGTGCCAGCAGCTCAGCGGGAGCGGGGACAGATACGCAGTATTTT
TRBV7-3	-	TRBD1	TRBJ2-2	CASSHLGQGRELFF	TGTGCCAGCAGCCACCTGGGACAGGGAAGGGAGCTGTTTTTT
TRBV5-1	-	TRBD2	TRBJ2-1	CASSARKLAGEANEQFF	TGCGCCAGCAGCGCGCGCAAACTAGCGGGGGAAGCCAATGAGCAGTTCTTC
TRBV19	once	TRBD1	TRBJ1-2	CASSIRLSDRVGGYTF	TGTGCCAGTAGTATAAGACTATCGGACAGGGTAGGAGGCTACACCTTC
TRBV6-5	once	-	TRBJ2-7	CASSYSRLAYEQYF	TGTGCCAGCAGTTACTCGAGACTAGCCTACGAGCAGTACTTC
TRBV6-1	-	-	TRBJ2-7	CASSEVSSFF	TGTGCCAGCAGTGAAGTGAGTTCCTTCTTC
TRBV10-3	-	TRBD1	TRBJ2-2	CAISGAQGAVNTGELFF	TGTGCCATCAGTGGCGCACAGGGGGCAGTGAACACCGGGGAGCTGTTTTTT